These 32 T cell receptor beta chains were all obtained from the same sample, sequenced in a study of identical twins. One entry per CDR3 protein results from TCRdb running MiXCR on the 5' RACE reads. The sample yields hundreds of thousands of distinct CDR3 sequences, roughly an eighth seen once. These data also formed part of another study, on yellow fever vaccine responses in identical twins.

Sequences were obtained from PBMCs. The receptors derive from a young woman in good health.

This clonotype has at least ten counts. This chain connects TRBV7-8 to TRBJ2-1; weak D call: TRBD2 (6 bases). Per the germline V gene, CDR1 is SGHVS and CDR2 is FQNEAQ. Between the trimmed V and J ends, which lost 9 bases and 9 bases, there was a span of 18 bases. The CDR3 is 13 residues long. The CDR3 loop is CASGGQGGGEQFF. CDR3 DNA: TGTGCCAGTGGGGGTCAGGGAGGAGGTGAGCAGTTCTTC.

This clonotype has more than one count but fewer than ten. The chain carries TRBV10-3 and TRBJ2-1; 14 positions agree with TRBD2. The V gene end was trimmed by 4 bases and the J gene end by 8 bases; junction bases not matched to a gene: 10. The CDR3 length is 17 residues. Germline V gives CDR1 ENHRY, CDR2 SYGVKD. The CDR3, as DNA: TGTGCCATCAGTGGAACGGCCGGGACTAGCGGGAGCGATGAGCAGTTCTTC. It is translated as CAISGTAGTSGSDEQFF.

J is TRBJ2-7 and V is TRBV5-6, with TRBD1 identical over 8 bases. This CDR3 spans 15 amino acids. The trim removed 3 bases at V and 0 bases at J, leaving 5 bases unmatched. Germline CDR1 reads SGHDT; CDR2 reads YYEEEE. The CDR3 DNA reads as TGTGCCAGCAGCTGGACAGGGCTATTCTCCTACGAGCAGTACGTC. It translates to CASSWTGLFSYEQYV.

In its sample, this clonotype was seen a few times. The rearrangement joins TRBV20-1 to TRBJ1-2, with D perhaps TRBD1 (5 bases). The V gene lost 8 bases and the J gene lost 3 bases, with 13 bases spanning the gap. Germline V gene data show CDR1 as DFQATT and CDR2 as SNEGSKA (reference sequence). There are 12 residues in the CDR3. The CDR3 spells CSRQRGDYGYTF. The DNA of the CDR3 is TGCAGTCGACAACGAGGGGACTATGGCTACACCTTC.

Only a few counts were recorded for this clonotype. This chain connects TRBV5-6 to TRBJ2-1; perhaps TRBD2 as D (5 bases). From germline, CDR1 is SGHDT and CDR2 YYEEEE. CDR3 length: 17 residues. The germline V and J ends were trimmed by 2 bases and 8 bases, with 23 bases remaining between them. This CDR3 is CASSFRMTVAGLDEQFF. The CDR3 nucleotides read TGTGCCAGCAGCTTTAGAATGACGGTCGCGGGTTTAGATGAGCAGTTCTTC.

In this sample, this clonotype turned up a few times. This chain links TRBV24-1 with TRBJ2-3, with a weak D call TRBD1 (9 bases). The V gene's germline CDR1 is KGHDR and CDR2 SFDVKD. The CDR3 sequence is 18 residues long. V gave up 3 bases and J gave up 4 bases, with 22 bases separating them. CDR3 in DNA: TGTGCCACCAGTGATCCCCCGGGGGGGACAGGGAGCGCAGATACGCAGTATTTT. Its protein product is CATSDPPGGTGSADTQYF.

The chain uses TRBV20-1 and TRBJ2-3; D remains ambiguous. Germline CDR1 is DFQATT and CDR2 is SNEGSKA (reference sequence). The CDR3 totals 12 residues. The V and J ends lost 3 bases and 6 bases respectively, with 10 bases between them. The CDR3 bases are TGCAGTGCTAGTACTGCATCTGATACGCAGTATTTT. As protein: CSASTASDTQYF.

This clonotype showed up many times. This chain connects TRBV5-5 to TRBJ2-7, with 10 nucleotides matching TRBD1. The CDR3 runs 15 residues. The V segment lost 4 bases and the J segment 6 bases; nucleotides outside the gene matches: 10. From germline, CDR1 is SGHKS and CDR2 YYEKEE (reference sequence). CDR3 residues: CASSITGTGASEQYV. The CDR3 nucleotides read TGTGCCAGCAGCATTACCGGGACAGGGGCGAGCGAGCAGTACGTC.

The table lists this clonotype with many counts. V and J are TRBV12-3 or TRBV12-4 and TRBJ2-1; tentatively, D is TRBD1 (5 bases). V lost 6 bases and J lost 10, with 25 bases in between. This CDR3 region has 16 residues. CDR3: CASSLTRVHIVDEQFF. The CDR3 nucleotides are TGTGCCAGCAGCTTGACCAGGGTCCATATCGTAGACGAGCAGTTCTTC.

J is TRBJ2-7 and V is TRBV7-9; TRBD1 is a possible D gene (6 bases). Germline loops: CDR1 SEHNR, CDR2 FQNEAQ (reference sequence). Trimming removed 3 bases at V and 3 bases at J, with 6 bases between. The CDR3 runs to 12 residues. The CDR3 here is CASSFRGYEQYV. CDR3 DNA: TGTGCCAGCAGCTTCAGGGGCTACGAGCAGTACGTC.

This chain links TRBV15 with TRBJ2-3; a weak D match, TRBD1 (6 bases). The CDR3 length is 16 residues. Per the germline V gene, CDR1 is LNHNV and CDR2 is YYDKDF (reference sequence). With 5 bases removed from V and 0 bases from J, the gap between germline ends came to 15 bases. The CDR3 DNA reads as TGTGCCACCAGCGAGTTAGGGGGAACTAGCACAGATACGCAGTATTTT. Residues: CATSELGGTSTDTQYF.

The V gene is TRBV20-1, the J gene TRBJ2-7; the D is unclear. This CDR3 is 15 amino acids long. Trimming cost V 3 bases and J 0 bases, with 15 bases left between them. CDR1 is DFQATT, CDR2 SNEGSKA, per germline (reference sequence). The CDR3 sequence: CSASPETRSSYEQYF. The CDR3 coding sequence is TGCAGTGCTAGCCCTGAGACCAGGAGCTCCTACGAGCAGTACTTC.

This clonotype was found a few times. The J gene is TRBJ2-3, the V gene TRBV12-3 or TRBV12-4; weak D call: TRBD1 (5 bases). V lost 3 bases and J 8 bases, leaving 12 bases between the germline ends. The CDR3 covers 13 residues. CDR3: CASSLDNGGTQYF. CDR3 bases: TGTGCCAGCAGTTTGGACAACGGCGGTACGCAGTATTTT.

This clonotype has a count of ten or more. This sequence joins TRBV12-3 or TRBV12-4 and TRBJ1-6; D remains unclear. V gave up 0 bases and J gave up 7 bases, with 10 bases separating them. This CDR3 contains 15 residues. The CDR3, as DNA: TGTGCCAGCAGTTTAGCGCTGTCAGAGAATTCACCCCTCCACTTT. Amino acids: CASSLALSENSPLHF.

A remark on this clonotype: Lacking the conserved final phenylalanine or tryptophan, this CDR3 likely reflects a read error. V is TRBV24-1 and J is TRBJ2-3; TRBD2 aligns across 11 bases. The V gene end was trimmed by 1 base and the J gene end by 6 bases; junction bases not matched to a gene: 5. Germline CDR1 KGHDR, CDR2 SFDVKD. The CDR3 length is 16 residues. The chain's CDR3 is CATSDFASGGLDTQYL. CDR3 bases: TGTGCCACCAGTGATTTTGCTAGCGGGGGGCTGGATACGCAGTATCTT.

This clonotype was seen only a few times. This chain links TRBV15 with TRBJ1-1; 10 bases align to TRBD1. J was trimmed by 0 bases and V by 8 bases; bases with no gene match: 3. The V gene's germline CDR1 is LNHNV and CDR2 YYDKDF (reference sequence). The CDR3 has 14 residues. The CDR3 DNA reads TGTGCCACCGGGACAGGGGCGCTGAACACTGAAGCTTTCTTT. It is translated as CATGTGALNTEAFF.

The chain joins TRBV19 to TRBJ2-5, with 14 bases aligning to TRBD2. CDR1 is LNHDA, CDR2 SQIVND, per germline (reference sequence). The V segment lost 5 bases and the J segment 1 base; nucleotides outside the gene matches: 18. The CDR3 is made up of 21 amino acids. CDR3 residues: CASSPGTSGGNLYFTQETQYF. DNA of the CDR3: TGTGCCAGTAGTCCCGGGACTAGCGGGGGAAATCTGTACTTCACCCAAGAGACCCAGTACTTC.

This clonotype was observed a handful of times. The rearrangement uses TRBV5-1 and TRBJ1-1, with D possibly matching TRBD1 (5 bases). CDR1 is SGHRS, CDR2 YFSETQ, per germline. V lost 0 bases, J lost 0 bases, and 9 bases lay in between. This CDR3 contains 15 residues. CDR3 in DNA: TGCGCCAGCAGCTTGGTTGGGGACCTGAACACTGAAGCTTTCTTT. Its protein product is CASSLVGDLNTEAFF.

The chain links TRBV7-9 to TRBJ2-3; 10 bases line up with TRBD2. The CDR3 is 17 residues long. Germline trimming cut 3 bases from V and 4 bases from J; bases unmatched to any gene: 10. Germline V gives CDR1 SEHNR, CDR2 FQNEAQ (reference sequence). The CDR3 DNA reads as TGTGCCAGCAGCTTTAGAGCGGGAGGGCCCTCGGCAGATACGCAGTATTTT. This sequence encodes CASSFRAGGPSADTQYF.

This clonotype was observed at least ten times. This CDR3 is CASSSGGGTGELFF. The CDR3 coding sequence is TGTGCCAGCAGTTCAGGGGGCGGTACCGGGGAGCTGTTTTTT. The chain is built from TRBV27 and TRBJ2-2; TRBD1 aligns across 8 bases. CDR3 length equals 14 residues. Germline assignment: CDR1 MNHEY and CDR2 SMNVEV (reference sequence). V lost 4 bases to trimming and J lost 5 bases; unmatched junction nucleotides: 3.

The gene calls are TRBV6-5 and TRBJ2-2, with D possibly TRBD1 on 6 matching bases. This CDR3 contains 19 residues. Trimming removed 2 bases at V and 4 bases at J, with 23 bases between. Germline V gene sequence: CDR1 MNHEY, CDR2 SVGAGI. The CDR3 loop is CASSYPPWTGQLRTGELFF. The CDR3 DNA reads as TGTGCCAGCAGTTACCCCCCGTGGACTGGACAGTTACGCACCGGGGAGCTGTTTTTT.

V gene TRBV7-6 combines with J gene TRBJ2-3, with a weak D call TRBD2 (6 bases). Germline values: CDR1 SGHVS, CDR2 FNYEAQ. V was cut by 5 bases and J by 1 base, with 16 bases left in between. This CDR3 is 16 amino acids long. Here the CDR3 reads CASSRDRSGRTDTQYF. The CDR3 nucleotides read TGTGCCAGCAGCCGAGATCGGAGCGGGCGCACAGATACGCAGTATTTT.

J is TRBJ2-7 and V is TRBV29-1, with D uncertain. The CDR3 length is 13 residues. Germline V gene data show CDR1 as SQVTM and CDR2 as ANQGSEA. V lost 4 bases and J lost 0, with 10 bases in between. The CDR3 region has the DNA TGCAGCGTTGGCGGCGAGAGCTCCTACGAGCAGTACTTC. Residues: CSVGGESSYEQYF.

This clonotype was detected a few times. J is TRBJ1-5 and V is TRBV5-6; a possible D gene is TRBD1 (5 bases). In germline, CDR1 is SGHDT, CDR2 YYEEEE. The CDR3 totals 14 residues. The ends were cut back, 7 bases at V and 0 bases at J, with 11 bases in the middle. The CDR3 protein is CASAGKNSNQPQHF. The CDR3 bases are TGTGCCAGCGCAGGGAAAAATAGCAATCAGCCCCAGCATTTT.

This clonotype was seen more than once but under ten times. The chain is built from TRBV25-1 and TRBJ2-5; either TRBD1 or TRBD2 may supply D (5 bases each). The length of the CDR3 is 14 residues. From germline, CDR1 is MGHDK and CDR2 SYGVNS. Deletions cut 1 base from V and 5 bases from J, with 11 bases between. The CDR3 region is CASSELIGEETQYF. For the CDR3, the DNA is TGTGCCAGCAGTGAATTGATAGGGGAGGAGACCCAGTACTTC.

The CDR3 nucleotides read TGTGCCAGCAGTGAAGTTAGCGGGGCCGCGGGAGAGCAGTACGTC. This translates into CASSEVSGAAGEQYV. V and J are TRBV6-1 and TRBJ2-7, with TRBD2 matching 8 bases. The CDR3 loop spans 15 amino acids. CDR1 MNHNS and CDR2 SASEGT come from the germline V gene. V shed 1 base, J shed 7 bases, and the junction held 9 bases outside the gene matches.

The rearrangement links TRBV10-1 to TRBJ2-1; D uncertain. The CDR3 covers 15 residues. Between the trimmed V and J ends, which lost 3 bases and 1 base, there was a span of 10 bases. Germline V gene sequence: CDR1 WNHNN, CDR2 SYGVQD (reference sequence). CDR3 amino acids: CASSDNGLSYNEQFF. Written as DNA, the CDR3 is TGCGCCAGCAGTGACAACGGGTTATCCTACAATGAGCAGTTCTTC.

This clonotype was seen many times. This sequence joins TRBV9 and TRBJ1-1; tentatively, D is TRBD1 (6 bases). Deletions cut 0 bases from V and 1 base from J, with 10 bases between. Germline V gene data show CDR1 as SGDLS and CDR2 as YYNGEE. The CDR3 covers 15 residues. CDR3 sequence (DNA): TGTGCCAGCAGCGTAGGGACGGGGGCGAACACTGAAGCTTTCTTT. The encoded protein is CASSVGTGANTEAFF.

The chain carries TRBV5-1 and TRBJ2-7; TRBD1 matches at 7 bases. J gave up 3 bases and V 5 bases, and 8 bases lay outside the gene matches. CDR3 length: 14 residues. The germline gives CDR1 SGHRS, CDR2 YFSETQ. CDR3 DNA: TGCGCCAGCAGGGTTGAGACAGGGAGCTACGAGCAGTACTTC. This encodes CASRVETGSYEQYF.

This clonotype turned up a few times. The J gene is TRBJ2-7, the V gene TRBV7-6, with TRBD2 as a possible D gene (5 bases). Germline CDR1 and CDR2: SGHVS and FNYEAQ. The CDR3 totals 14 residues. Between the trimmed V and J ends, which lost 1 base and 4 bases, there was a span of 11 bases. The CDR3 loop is CASSLGVAMYEQYF. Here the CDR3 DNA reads TGTGCCAGCAGCTTAGGGGTAGCGATGTACGAGCAGTACTTC. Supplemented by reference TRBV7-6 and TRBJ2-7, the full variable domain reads GAGVSQSPRYKVTKRGQDVALRCDPISGHVSLYWYRQALGQGPEFLTYFNYEAQQDKSGLPNDRFSAERPEGSISTLTIQRTEQRDSAMYRCASSLGVAMYEQYFGPGTRLTVT.

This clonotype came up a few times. CDR3 amino acids: CASSPTGSLSWEQYV. The CDR3 DNA is TGTGCCAGCAGTCCCACAGGGTCCCTCTCGTGGGAGCAGTACGTC. The chain is built from TRBV28 and TRBJ2-7; tentatively, D is TRBD1 (6 bases). V gave up 5 bases and J gave up 7 bases, with 21 bases separating them. Per the germline V gene, CDR1 is MDHEN and CDR2 is SYDVKM. CDR3 length equals 15 residues.

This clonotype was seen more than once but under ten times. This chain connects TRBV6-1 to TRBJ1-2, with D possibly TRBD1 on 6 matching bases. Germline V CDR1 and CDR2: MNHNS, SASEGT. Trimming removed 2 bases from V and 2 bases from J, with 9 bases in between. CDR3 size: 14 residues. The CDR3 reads CASSETGWNYGYTF. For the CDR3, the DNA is TGTGCCAGCAGTGAAACAGGGTGGAACTATGGCTACACCTTC.